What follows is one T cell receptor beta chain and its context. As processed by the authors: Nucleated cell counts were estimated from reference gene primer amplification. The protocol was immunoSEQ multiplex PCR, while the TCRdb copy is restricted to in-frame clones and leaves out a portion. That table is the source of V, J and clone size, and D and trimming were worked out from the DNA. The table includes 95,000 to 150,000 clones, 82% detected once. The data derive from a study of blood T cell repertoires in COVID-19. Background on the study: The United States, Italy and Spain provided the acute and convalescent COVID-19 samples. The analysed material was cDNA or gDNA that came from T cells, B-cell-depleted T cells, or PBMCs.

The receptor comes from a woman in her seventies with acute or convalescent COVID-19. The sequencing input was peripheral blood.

As DNA, the CDR3 is TGTGCCAGCAGCCCAGTAGCTATGCCTCAGCCCCAGCATTTT. Translated, it gives CASSPVAMPQPQHF. The rearrangement uses TRBV7-2 and TRBJ1-5, with D uncertain. The V gene's germline CDR1 is SGHTA and CDR2 FQGNSA. V was clipped by 5 bases and J by 6 bases, with 14 bases between them. CDR3 length: 14 residues.